A selection of T cell receptor beta chains follows, all from one sample in a study of beta chain features in type 1 diabetes. Clones were sequenced by immunoSEQ multiplex PCR, and TCRdb holds only the in-frame ones, with some missing. The sample contains hundreds of thousands of clones, around 15% of which appear only once. What was sequenced was naive CD4+ T cells from blood. The source is a man younger than 30 with type 1 diabetes. The CDR3 runs from the conserved cysteine through the conserved F or W. A D gene is named only where the DNA matches it firmly. Only part of the rows carry a size: once, few, many, or a class if the clone is expanded.

clone size,J gene,V gene,CDR3 length,D gene,CDR3 DNA,CDR3 protein
few,TRBJ1-6,TRBV7-9,15,-,TGTGCCAGCAGCTTACACGGGACAAACAATTCACCCCTCCACTTT,CASSLHGTNNSPLHF
-,TRBJ2-3,TRBV2,13,TRBD2,TGTGCCAGCAAAGGGACTAGTCCAGATACGCAGTATTTT,CASKGTSPDTQYF
few,TRBJ2-1,TRBV7-2,12,-,TGTGCCAGCAGCTCCCTCCACAATGAGCAGTTCTTC,CASSSLHNEQFF
-,TRBJ1-5,TRBV6-6,14,-,TGTGCCAGCAGTTGGTCGGGGGTCAATCAGCCCCAGCATTTT,CASSWSGVNQPQHF
-,TRBJ2-3,TRBV25-1,13,-,TGTGCCAGCAGTGATCCGTGGACAGATACGCAGTATTTT,CASSDPWTDTQYF
few,TRBJ1-1,TRBV5-1,15,-,TGCGCCAGCAGCTTTACCGGGAGCCGGGACACTGAAGCTTTCTTT,CASSFTGSRDTEAFF
-,TRBJ2-1,TRBV6-5,12,-,TGTGCCAGCAGTTATGGGCACAATGAGCAGTTCTTC,CASSYGHNEQFF
-,TRBJ2-7,TRBV2,12,-,TGTGCCAGCAGTGAATCCGGCTACGAGCAGTACTTC,CASSESGYEQYF
few,TRBJ2-2,TRBV7-2,18,-,TGTGCCAGCAGCTTCCCCCAGGGGGCTAGCGGCTTCACCGGGGAGCTGTTTTTT,CASSFPQGASGFTGELFF
-,TRBJ2-7,TRBV10-3,15,-,TGTGCCATCAGTGAGTCGACCGGGGGGCTTTACGAGCAGTACTTC,CAISESTGGLYEQYF
few,TRBJ2-5,TRBV5-1,13,-,TGCGCCAGCAGCTTGCATACGGGGGAGACCCAGTACTTC,CASSLHTGETQYF
-,TRBJ2-5,TRBV4-2,14,TRBD2,TGTGCCAGCAGCCCTAGCGGGGGGCAAGAGACCCAGTACTTC,CASSPSGGQETQYF
-,TRBJ1-2,TRBV4-1,15,-,TGCGCCAGCAGCCAAGATCCCGGGTCCAACTATGGCTACACCTTC,CASSQDPGSNYGYTF
few,TRBJ2-7,TRBV14,15,-,TGTGCCAGCAGCCTACCAGGGACTGTTTCCTACGAGCAGTACTTC,CASSLPGTVSYEQYF
-,TRBJ1-2,TRBV4-3,14,-,TGCGCCAGCAGCCAACGTTCGGGGACTGTCGGCTACACCTTC,CASSQRSGTVGYTF